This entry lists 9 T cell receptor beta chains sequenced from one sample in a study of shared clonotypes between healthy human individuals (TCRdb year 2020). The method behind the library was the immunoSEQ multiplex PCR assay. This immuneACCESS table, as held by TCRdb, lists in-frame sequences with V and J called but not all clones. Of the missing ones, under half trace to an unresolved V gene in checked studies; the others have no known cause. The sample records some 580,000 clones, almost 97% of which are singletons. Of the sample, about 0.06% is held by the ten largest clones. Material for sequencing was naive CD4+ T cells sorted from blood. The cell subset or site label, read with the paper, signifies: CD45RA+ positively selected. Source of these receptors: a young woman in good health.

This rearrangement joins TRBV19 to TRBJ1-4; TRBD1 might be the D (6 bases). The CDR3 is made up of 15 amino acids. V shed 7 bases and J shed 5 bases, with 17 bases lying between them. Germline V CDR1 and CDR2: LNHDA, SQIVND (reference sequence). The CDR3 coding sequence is TGTGCCAGTAACAAAAATGGACAGACGAATGAAAAACTGTTTTTT. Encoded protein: CASNKNGQTNEKLFF.

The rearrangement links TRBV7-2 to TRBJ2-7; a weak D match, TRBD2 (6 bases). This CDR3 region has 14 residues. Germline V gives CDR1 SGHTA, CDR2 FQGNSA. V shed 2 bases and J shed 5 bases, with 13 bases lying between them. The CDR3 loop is CASSLNAGRHEQYF. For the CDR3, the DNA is TGTGCCAGCAGCTTAAATGCAGGGAGGCACGAGCAGTACTTC.

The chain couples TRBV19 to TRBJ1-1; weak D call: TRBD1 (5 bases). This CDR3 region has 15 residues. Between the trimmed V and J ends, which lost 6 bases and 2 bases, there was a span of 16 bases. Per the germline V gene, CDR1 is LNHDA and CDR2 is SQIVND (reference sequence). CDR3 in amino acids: CASRGRLVGNTEAFF. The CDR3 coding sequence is TGTGCCAGTAGGGGACGGCTGGTGGGAAACACTGAAGCTTTCTTT.

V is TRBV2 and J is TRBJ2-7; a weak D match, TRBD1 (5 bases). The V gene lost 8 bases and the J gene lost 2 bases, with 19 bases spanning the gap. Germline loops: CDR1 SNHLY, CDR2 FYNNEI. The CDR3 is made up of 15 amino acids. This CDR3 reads CASPKTRDVTYEQYF. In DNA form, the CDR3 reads TGTGCCAGCCCAAAGACCAGGGATGTCACCTACGAGCAGTACTTC.

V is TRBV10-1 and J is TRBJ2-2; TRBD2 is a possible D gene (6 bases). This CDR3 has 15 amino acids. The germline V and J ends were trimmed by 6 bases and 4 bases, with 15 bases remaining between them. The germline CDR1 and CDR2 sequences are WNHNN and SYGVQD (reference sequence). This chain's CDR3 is CASSDLTRGTGELFF. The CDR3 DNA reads TGCGCCAGCAGCGATTTGACTAGGGGCACCGGGGAGCTGTTTTTT.

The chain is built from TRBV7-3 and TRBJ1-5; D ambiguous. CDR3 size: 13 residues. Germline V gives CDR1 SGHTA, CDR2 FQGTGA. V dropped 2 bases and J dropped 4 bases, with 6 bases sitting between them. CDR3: CASSLGPNQPQHF. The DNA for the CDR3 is TGTGCCAGCAGCTTAGGCCCGAATCAGCCCCAGCATTTT.

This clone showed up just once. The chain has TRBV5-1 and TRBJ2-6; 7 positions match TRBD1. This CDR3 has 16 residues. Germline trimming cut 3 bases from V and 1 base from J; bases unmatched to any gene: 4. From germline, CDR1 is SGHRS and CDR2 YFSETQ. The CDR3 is CASSSGQTSGANVLTF. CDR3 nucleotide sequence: TGCGCCAGCAGCTCGGGACAGACATCTGGGGCCAACGTCCTGACTTTC. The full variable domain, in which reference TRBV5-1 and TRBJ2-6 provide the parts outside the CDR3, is KAGVTQTPRYLIKTRGQQVTLSCSPISGHRSVSWYQQTPGQGLQFLFEYFSETQRNKGNFPGRFSGRQFSNSRSEMNVSTLELGDSALYLCASSSGQTSGANVLTFGAGSRLTVL.

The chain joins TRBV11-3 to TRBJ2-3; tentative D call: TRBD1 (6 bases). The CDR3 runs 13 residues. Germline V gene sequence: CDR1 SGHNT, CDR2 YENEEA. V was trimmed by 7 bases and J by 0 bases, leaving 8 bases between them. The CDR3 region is CASNRESTDTQYF. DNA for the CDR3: TGTGCCAGCAACAGGGAAAGCACAGATACGCAGTATTTT.

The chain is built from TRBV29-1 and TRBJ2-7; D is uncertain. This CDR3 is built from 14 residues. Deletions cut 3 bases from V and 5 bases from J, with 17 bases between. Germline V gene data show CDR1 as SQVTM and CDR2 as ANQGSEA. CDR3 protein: CSVDGLHGPHEQYF. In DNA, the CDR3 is TGCAGCGTTGATGGTCTACACGGTCCCCACGAGCAGTACTTC.